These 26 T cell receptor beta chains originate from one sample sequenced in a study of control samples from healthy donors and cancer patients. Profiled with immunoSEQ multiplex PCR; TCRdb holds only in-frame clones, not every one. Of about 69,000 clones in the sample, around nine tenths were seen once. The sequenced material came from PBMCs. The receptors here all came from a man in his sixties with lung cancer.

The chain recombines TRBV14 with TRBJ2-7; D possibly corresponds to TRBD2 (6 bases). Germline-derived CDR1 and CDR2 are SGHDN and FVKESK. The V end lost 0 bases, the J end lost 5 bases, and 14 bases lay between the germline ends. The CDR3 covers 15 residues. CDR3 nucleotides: TGTGCCAGCAGCCAAGATTGGGGGGAGGTGAACGAGCAGTACTTC. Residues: CASSQDWGEVNEQYF.

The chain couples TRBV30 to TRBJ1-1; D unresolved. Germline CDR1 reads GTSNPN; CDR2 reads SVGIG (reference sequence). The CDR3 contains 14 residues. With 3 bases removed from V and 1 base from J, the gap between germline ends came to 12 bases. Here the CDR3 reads CAWRTLSRNTEAFF. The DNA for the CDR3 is TGTGCCTGGAGGACCCTAAGCCGGAACACTGAAGCTTTCTTT. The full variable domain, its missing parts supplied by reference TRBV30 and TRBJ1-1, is SQTIHQWPATLVQPVGSPLSLECTVEGTSNPNLYWYRQAAGRGLQLLFYSVGIGQISSEVPQNLSASRPQDRQFILSSKKLLLSDSGFYLCAWRTLSRNTEAFFGQGTRLTVV.

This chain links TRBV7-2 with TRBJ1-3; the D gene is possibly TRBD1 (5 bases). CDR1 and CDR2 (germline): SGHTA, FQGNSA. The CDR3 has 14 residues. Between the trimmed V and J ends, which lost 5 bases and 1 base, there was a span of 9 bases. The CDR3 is CASSAGVSGNTIYF. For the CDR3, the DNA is TGTGCCAGCAGCGCGGGGGTTTCTGGAAACACCATATATTTT.

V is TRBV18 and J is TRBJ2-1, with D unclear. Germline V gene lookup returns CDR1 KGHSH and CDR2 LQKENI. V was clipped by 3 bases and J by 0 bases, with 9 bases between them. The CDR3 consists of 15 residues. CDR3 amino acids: CASSPLAVSYNEQFF. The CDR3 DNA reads TGTGCCAGCTCACCCCTCGCGGTCTCCTACAATGAGCAGTTCTTC.

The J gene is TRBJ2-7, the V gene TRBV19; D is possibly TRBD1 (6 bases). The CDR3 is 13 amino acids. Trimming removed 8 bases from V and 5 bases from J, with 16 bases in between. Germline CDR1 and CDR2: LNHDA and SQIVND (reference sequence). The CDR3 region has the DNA TGTGCCAGTGCAGATCGGCCAGGGGACGAGCAGTACGTC. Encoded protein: CASADRPGDEQYV.

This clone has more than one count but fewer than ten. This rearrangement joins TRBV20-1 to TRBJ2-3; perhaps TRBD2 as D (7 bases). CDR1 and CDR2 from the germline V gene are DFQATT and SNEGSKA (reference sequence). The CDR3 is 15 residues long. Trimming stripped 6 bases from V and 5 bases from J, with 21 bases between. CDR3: CSASTGRGPLDTQYF. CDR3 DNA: TGCAGTGCCAGTACAGGGCGGGGGCCTTTAGATACGCAGTATTTT.

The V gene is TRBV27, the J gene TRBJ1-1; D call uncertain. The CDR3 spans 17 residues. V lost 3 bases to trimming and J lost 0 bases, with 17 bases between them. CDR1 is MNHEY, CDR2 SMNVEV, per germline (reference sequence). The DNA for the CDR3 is TGTGCCAGCAGTTTCGGCGTCCCCCGAGGCATGAACACTGAAGCTTTCTTT. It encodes CASSFGVPRGMNTEAFF.

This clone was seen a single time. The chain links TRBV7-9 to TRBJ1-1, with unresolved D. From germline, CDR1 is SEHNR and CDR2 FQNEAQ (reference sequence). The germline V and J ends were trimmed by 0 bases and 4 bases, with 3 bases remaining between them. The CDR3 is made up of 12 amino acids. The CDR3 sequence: CASSLAGTEAFF. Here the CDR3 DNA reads TGTGCCAGCAGCTTAGCGGGCACTGAAGCTTTCTTT.

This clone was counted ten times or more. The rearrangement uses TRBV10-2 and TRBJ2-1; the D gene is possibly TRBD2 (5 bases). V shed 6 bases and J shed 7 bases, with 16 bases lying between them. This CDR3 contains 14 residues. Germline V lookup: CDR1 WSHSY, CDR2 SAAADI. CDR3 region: CASSFGLSENEQFF. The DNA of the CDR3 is TGCGCCAGCAGCTTTGGACTGTCGGAAAATGAGCAGTTCTTC.

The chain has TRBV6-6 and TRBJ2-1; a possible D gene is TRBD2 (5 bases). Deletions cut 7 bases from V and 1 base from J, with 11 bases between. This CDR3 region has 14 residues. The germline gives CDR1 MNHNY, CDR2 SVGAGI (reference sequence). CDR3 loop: CASTQSGSYNEQFF. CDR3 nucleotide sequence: TGTGCCAGCACCCAGTCGGGGTCCTACAATGAGCAGTTCTTC.

CDR3: CASVRSSTQETQYF. In nucleotides, the CDR3 is TGCGCCAGCGTTAGGAGCAGTACCCAAGAGACCCAGTACTTC. This chain links TRBV5-1 with TRBJ2-5; D call uncertain. This CDR3 has 14 residues. Germline CDR1 reads SGHRS; CDR2 reads YFSETQ. Trimming took 7 bases from V and 1 from J, leaving 14 bases between them.

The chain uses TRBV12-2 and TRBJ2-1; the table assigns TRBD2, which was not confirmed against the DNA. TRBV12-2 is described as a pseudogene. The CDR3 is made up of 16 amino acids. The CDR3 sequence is CASRLSGRSSYNEQFF. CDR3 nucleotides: TGTGCAAGTCGCCTCAGCGGGAGGAGCTCCTACAATGAGCAGTTCTTC.

Here the CDR3 reads CASSQKRQGANYGYTF. CDR3 nucleotide sequence: TGCGCCAGCAGCCAAAAAAGACAGGGGGCGAACTATGGCTACACCTTC. This chain connects TRBV4-1 to TRBJ1-2; 10 bases fit TRBD1. J was trimmed by 2 bases and V by 2 bases; bases with no gene match: 5. CDR3 length: 16 residues. In germline, CDR1 is MGHRA, CDR2 YSYEKL.

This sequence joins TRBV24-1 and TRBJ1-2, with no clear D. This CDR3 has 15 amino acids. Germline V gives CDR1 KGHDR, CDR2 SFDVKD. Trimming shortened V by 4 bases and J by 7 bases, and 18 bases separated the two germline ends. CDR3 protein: CATSDHGHWDAGYTF. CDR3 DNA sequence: TGTGCCACCAGTGACCACGGGCACTGGGATGCTGGCTACACCTTC.

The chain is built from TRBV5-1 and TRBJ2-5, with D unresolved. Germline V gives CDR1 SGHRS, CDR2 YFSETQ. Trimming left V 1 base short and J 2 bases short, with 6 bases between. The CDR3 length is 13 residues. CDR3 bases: TGCGCCAGCAGCTTGAACCCGCAAGAGACCCAGTACTTC. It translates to CASSLNPQETQYF.

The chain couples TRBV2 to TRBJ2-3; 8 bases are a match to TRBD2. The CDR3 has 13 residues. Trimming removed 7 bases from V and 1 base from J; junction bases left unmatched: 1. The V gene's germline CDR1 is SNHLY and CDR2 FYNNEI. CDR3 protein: CASTGLGTDTQYF. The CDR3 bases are TGTGCCAGCACGGGACTAGGCACAGATACGCAGTATTTT.

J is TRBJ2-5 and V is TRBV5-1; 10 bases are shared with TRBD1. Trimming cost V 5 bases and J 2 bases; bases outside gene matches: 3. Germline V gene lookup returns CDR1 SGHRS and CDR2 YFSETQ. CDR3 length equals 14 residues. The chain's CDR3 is CASRPDRGQETQYF. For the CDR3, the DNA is TGCGCCAGCAGACCGGACAGGGGGCAAGAGACCCAGTACTTC. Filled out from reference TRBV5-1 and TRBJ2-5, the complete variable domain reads KAGVTQTPRYLIKTRGQQVTLSCSPISGHRSVSWYQQTPGQGLQFLFEYFSETQRNKGNFPGRFSGRQFSNSRSEMNVSTLELGDSALYLCASRPDRGQETQYFGPGTRLLVL.

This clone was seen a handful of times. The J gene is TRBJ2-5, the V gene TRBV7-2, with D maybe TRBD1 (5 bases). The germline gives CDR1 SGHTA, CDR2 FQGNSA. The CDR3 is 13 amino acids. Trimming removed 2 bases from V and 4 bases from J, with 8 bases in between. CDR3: CASSLRQGETQYF. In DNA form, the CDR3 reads TGTGCCAGCAGCTTACGGCAGGGAGAGACCCAGTACTTC. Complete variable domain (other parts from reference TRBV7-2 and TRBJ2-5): GAGVSQSPSNKVTEKGKDVELRCDPISGHTALYWYRQSLGQGLEFLIYFQGNSAPDKSGLPSDRFSAERTGGSVSTLTIQRTQQEDSAVYLCASSLRQGETQYFGPGTRLLVL.

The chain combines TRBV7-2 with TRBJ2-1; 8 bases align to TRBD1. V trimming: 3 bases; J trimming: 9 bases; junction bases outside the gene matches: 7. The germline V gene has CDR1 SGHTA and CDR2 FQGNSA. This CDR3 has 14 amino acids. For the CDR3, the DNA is TGTGCCAGCAGCTTTGGGACAGGCACGGGTGAGCAGTTCTTC. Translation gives CASSFGTGTGEQFF.

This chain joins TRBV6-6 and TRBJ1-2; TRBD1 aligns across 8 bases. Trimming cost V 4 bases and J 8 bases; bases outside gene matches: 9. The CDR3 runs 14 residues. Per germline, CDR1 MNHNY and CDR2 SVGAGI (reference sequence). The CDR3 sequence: CASSFGQGGEGYTF. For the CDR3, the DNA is TGTGCCAGCAGTTTCGGACAGGGCGGGGAGGGCTACACCTTC.

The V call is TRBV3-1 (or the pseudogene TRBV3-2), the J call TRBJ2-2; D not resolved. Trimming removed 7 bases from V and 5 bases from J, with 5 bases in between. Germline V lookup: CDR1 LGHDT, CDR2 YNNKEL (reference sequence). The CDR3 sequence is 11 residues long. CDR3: CASMGTGELFF. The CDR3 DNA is TGTGCCAGCATGGGTACCGGGGAGCTGTTTTTT.

The CDR3 sequence: CASSLGAGRSGNTIYF. The CDR3 DNA follows: TGTGCCAGCAGCTTGGGGGCAGGGCGCTCTGGAAACACCATATATTTT. The V gene is TRBV5-4, the J gene TRBJ1-3; D is possibly TRBD1 (5 bases). Germline lookup yields CDR1 SGHNT and CDR2 YYREEE (reference sequence). The V end lost 0 bases, the J end lost 0 bases, and 10 bases lay between the germline ends. The CDR3 is made up of 16 amino acids.

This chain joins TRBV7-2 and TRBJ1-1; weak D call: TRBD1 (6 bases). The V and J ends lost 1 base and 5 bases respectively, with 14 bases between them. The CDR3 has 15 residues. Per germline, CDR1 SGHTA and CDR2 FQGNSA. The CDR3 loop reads CASSLGRGANTEAFF. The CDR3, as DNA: TGTGCCAGCAGCTTAGGTAGGGGGGCGAATACTGAAGCTTTCTTT.

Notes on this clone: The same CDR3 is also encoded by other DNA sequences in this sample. Here the CDR3 reads CASSLTGSLGGRDGELFF. The CDR3 region has the DNA TGTGCCAGCAGCTTGACCGGGAGCTTAGGGGGTCGGGACGGGGAGCTGTTTTTT. The V and J genes are TRBV5-5 and TRBJ2-2, with D tentatively TRBD1 or TRBD2 (6 bases each). Germline CDR1 SGHKS, CDR2 YYEKEE (reference sequence). The germline V and J ends were trimmed by 1 base and 7 bases, with 23 bases remaining between them. The CDR3 runs 18 residues.

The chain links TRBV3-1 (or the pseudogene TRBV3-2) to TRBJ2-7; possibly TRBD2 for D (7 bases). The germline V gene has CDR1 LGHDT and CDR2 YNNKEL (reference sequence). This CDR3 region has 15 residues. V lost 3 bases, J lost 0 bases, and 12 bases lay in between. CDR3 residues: CASSQGAGASYEQYF. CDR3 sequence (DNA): TGTGCCAGCAGCCAGGGGGCGGGGGCCTCCTACGAGCAGTACTTC.

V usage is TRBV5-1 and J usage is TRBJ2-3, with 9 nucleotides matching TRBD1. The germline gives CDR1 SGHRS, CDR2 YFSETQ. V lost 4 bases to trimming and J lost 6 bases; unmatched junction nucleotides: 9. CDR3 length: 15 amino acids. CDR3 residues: CASSDGTGFGDTQYF. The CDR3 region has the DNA TGCGCCAGCAGCGACGGGACAGGGTTTGGGGATACGCAGTATTTT. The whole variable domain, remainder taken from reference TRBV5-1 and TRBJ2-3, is KAGVTQTPRYLIKTRGQQVTLSCSPISGHRSVSWYQQTPGQGLQFLFEYFSETQRNKGNFPGRFSGRQFSNSRSEMNVSTLELGDSALYLCASSDGTGFGDTQYFGPGTRLTVL.